This TCR beta chain stems from a study of vaccination and CD4 T cells after COVID-19. For the study at large: SARS-CoV-2 was confirmed by nasal swab PCR; disease was mild in some 10, severe in one. Subjects got two shots of BNT162b2 or mRNA-1273 vaccine. Findings and caveats of the study: The study found median SARS-CoV-2-reactive clonotypes rising from approximately 21 to 38, not significantly.

Treatment specified: approximately nine-day PBMC culture with coronavirus spike peptide pools or control peptides (ViraFEST assay). Note on this clonotype: The antigen is undetermined.

The ends lost 0 bases at V and 4 bases at J; junction bases unmatched: 3. This CDR3 is built from 15 residues. From germline, CDR1 is MNHEY and CDR2 SVGEGT. Sequenced with the Oncomine TCR Beta short-read assay was DNA taken from cultured CD4+ T cells. TCRdb independently ran MiXCR on the PCR reads; one entry per CDR3 protein. The sample has about 19,000 distinct CDR3 sequences, 30% to 40% seen once; the top ten hold roughly 14%. Sequences were obtained from cultured CD4+ T cells from blood. The chain carries TRBV6-2 or TRBV6-3 and TRBJ1-2; the match to TRBD1 covers 9 bases. The receptor was isolated from a human donor with COVID-19. This chain's CDR3 is CASSYSKGQGYGYTF. The CDR3 DNA follows: TGTGCCAGCAGTTACTCTAAGGGACAGGGCTATGGCTACACCTTC.